This passage covers 7 T cell receptor beta chains from one sample sequenced in a study of control samples from healthy donors and cancer patients. Method: immunoSEQ multiplex PCR; TCRdb's copy keeps in-frame clones and lacks some. The repertoire holds 25,000 to 35,000 clones, 91% seen once, with about 12% in the top ten. The source material was PBMCs. The origin of the receptors is a man aged 50 to 60 with lung cancer.

V is TRBV6-6 and J is TRBJ2-7; 9 nucleotides line up with TRBD1. This CDR3 is built from 14 residues. CDR1 and CDR2 from the germline V gene are MNHNY and SVGAGI (reference sequence). V lost 5 bases and J lost 2; bases outside the gene matches: 4. The CDR3 bases are TGTGCCAGCAGTAACGGACAGGGGACCTACGAGCAGTACTTC. Translation: CASSNGQGTYEQYF.

V is TRBV18 and J is TRBJ1-5, with unresolved D. CDR1 and CDR2 (germline): KGHSH, LQKENI. V lost 2 bases to trimming and J lost 2 bases, with 16 bases between them. The length of the CDR3 is 17 residues. In DNA, the CDR3 is TGTGCCAGCTCACCAAACAAGAGGGTAATGCGCAATCAGCCCCAGCATTTT. This encodes CASSPNKRVMRNQPQHF. Based on the CDR3 plus reference TRBV18 and TRBJ1-5, the full variable domain is NAGVMQNPRHLVRRRGQEARLRCSPMKGHSHVYWYRQLPEEGLKFMVYLQKENIIDESGMPKERFSAEFPKEGPSILRIQQVVRGDSAAYFCASSPNKRVMRNQPQHFGDGTRLSIL.

J is TRBJ2-7 and V is TRBV5-5, with D possibly TRBD1 on 5 matching bases. The V end was cut by 4 bases, the J end by 4 bases, with 12 bases between. Germline V gene data show CDR1 as SGHKS and CDR2 as YYEKEE (reference sequence). The CDR3 is 13 amino acids. The CDR3 is CASSQGSNYEQYF. CDR3 in DNA: TGTGCCAGCAGCCAGGGTAGTAATTACGAGCAGTACTTC.

This rearrangement joins TRBV19 to TRBJ1-5; D gene ambiguous. Germline loops: CDR1 LNHDA, CDR2 SQIVND (reference sequence). The CDR3 totals 12 residues. The CDR3 nucleotides are TGTTCCTCTAGTCCGTTCAATCAGCCCCAGCATTTT. It yields the protein CSSSPFNQPQHF.

The chain recombines TRBV3-1 (or the pseudogene TRBV3-2) with TRBJ1-4; TRBD1 agrees at 8 bases. The CDR3 has 14 amino acids. With V trimmed by 4 bases and J by 7 bases, 5 bases remained unmatched. From germline, CDR1 is LGHDT and CDR2 YNNKEL (reference sequence). The CDR3 sequence: CASSPGGRAEKLFF. For the CDR3, the DNA is TGTGCCAGCAGCCCAGGGGGCCGGGCTGAAAAACTGTTTTTT.

The chain recombines TRBV7-3 with TRBJ2-3; D might be TRBD1 or TRBD2, each matching 6 bases. Germline assignment: CDR1 SGHTA and CDR2 FQGTGA. There are 16 residues in the CDR3. V gave up 3 bases and J gave up 6 bases, with 19 bases separating them. The DNA of the CDR3 is TGTGCCAGCAGCTTGGGCCCAGGGGCGGCGGGGGATACGCAGTATTTT. This codes for CASSLGPGAAGDTQYF.

This chain joins TRBV9 and TRBJ1-2, with D uncertain. V was shortened by 0 bases and J by 1 base, with 7 bases between the two germline ends. The germline V gene encodes CDR1 SGDLS and CDR2 YYNGEE. The CDR3 length is 14 residues. CDR3 DNA sequence: TGTGCCAGCAGCGTAGTAGGCAGTAACTATGGCTACACCTTC. As protein: CASSVVGSNYGYTF.